This TCR beta chain is from a study of CD8 T cells in ankylosing spondylitis. General study findings and limits: A TCR beta motif made of about 8 highly homologous variants seemed typical of ankylosing spondylitis blood.

This CDR3 is 15 amino acids long. Germline-derived CDR1 and CDR2 are MNHEY and SMNVEV (reference sequence). Trimming took off 5 bases at V and 2 bases at J, with 16 bases between the two ends. Library preparation for TCR beta used quantitative 5'-RACE with molecular barcodes. A single record per CDR3 protein comes from TCRdb applying MiXCR to the 5' RACE reads. Found here are some 840,000 distinct CDR3 sequences, 10% to 15% of them singletons; the top ten hold roughly 0.51%. The table lists this clonotype with a few counts. Its specificity is unknown. The sequence was obtained from a male donor with ankylosing spondylitis. The sample was blood, either unsorted or a sorted T cell fraction (not recorded which). This chain connects TRBV27 to TRBJ2-7; D is possibly TRBD1 (5 bases). Here the CDR3 DNA reads TGTGCCAGCAGTCTCCGGCGACAGTTAGCCTACGAGCAGTACTTC. This encodes CASSLRRQLAYEQYF.